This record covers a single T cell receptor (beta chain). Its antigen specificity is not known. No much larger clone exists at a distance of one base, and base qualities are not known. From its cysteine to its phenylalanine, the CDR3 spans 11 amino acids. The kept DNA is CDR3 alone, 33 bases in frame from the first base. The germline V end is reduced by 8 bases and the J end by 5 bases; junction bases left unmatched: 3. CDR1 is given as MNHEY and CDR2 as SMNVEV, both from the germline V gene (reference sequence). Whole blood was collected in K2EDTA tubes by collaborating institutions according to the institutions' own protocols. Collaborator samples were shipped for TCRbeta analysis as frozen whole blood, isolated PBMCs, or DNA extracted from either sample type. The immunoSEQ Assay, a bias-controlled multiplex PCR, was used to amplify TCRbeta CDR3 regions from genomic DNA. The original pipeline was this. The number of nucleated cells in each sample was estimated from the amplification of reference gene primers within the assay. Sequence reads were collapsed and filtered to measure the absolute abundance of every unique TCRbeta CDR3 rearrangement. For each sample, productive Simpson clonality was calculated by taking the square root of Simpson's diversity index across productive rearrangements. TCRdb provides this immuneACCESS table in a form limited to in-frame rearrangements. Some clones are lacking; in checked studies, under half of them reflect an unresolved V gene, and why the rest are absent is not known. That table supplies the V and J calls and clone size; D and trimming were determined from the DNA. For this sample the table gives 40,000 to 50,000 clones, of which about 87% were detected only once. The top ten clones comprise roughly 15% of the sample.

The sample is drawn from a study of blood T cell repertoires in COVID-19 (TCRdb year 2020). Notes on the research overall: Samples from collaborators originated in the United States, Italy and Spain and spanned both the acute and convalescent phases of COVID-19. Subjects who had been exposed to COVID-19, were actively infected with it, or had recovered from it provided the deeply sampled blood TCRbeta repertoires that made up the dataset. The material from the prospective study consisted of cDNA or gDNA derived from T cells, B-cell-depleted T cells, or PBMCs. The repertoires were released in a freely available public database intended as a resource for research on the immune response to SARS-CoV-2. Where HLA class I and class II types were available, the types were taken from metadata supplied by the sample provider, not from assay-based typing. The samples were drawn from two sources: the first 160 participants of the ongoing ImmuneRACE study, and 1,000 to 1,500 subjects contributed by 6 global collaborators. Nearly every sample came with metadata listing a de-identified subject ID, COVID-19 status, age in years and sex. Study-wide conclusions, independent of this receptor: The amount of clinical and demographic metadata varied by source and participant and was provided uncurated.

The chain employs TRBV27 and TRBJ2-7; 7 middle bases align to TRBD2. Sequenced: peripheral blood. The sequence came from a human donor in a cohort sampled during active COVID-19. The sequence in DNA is TGTGCCAGCGCGACTAGCCACGAGCAGTACTTC. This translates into CASATSHEQYF.